This is a list of T cell receptor beta chains from one sample in a study of T cell responses to AZD1222 COVID-19 vaccine. Assay used: immunoSEQ multiplex PCR; TCRdb lists only in-frame clones, some missing. The table lists tens of thousands of clones, roughly 88% of them singletons. The source material was peripheral blood, sampled 28 days after the second AZD1222 dose. Source of these receptors: an adult who received the AZD1222 COVID-19 vaccine. The CDR3 runs from the conserved cysteine through the conserved F or W. A D gene is named only where the DNA matches it firmly. Rows may omit the clone size; those that give it use once, few, many or a size class.

v_gene: TRBV2
abundance: -
d_gene: TRBD1
j_gene: TRBJ1-1
CDR3nt: TGTGCCAGCAGTAAGGACAGGGGGAACACTGAAGCTTTCTTT
CDR3aa: CASSKDRGNTEAFF

v_gene: TRBV7-3
abundance: -
d_gene: -
j_gene: TRBJ2-1
CDR3nt: TGTGCCAGCAGCTCCGCCGGGGGTGCCCTATATGAGCAGTTCTTC
CDR3aa: CASSSAGGALYEQFF

v_gene: TRBV25-1
abundance: -
d_gene: -
j_gene: TRBJ1-4
CDR3nt: TGTGCCAGCAGTGATTTAAGGGTGAGAAGTGAAAAACTGTTTTTT
CDR3aa: CASSDLRVRSEKLFF

v_gene: TRBV5-1
abundance: -
d_gene: -
j_gene: TRBJ1-6
CDR3nt: TGCGCCAGCAGCTTGGAAGTATATTCACCCCTCCACTTT
CDR3aa: CASSLEVYSPLHF

v_gene: TRBV5-8
abundance: once
d_gene: -
j_gene: TRBJ2-1
CDR3nt: TGTGCCAGCAGCTTTATAATGGAAAATGAGCAGTTCTTC
CDR3aa: CASSFIMENEQFF

v_gene: TRBV28
abundance: few
d_gene: -
j_gene: TRBJ2-3
CDR3nt: TGTGCCAGCAGTTTATCGGCAGGGGCCCGATATAGCACAGATACGCAGTATTTT
CDR3aa: CASSLSAGARYSTDTQYF

v_gene: TRBV4-3
abundance: -
d_gene: -
j_gene: TRBJ1-2
CDR3nt: TGCGCCAGCAGCCAAGGTCAACTGGGAGCCTATGGCTACACCTTC
CDR3aa: CASSQGQLGAYGYTF

v_gene: TRBV5-8
abundance: -
d_gene: -
j_gene: TRBJ2-5
CDR3nt: TGTGCCCTAAGCTCTACGGGGGCTCTAGAGACCCAGTACTTC
CDR3aa: CALSSTGALETQYF

v_gene: TRBV27
abundance: -
d_gene: TRBD2
j_gene: TRBJ2-7
CDR3nt: TGTGCCAGCCGGGGGGAGTTGGGCTACGAGCAGTACTTC
CDR3aa: CASRGELGYEQYF

v_gene: TRBV28
abundance: -
d_gene: -
j_gene: TRBJ1-4
CDR3nt: TGTGCCAGCAGGGACGAAAAACTGTTTTTT
CDR3aa: CASRDEKLFF

v_gene: TRBV7-2
abundance: -
d_gene: TRBD2
j_gene: TRBJ2-3
CDR3nt: TGTGCCAGCAGCTTGACTAGCGGGATTAGCACAGATACGCAGTATTTT
CDR3aa: CASSLTSGISTDTQYF

v_gene: TRBV29-1
abundance: -
d_gene: -
j_gene: TRBJ2-7
CDR3nt: TGCAGCGTTGGATCGGGGACCGACTACGAGCAGTACTTC
CDR3aa: CSVGSGTDYEQYF

v_gene: TRBV18
abundance: -
d_gene: -
j_gene: TRBJ1-1
CDR3nt: TGTGCCAGCTTCAGCAACTACCCGAACACTGAAGCTTTCTTT
CDR3aa: CASFSNYPNTEAFF

v_gene: TRBV7-9
abundance: -
d_gene: -
j_gene: TRBJ1-4
CDR3nt: TGTGCCAGCAGCCCGACCGGTCCTGAAAAACTGTTTTTT
CDR3aa: CASSPTGPEKLFF

v_gene: TRBV6-5
abundance: -
d_gene: -
j_gene: TRBJ1-3
CDR3nt: TGTGCCAGCAGTTACGGCGGTTCCTCTGGAAACACCATATATTTT
CDR3aa: CASSYGGSSGNTIYF

v_gene: TRBV6-5
abundance: once
d_gene: -
j_gene: TRBJ1-1
CDR3nt: TGTGCCAGCCTAAGGTCCCCTTCCATGAACACTGAAGCTTTCTTT
CDR3aa: CASLRSPSMNTEAFF

v_gene: TRBV9
abundance: -
d_gene: -
j_gene: TRBJ2-1
CDR3nt: TGTGCCAGCAGCGTAGTGGATAGAACGGGATACAATGAGCAGTTCTTC
CDR3aa: CASSVVDRTGYNEQFF

v_gene: TRBV7-9
abundance: -
d_gene: -
j_gene: TRBJ1-1
CDR3nt: TGTGCCAGCAGCTTAGCAGGGACTGAAGCTTTCTTT
CDR3aa: CASSLAGTEAFF

v_gene: TRBV13
abundance: -
d_gene: -
j_gene: TRBJ1-4
CDR3nt: TGTGCCAGCAGCTTAGGCCTCGGGGCAGCAAGGCGGCTGTTTTTT
CDR3aa: CASSLGLGAARRLFF

v_gene: TRBV21-1
abundance: -
d_gene: -
j_gene: TRBJ1-6
CDR3nt: TGTGCCAGCAGCGCAAGTCACCCGGACAGGGAGGACAATAATTCACCCCTCCACTTT
CDR3aa: CASSASHPDREDNNSPLHF

v_gene: TRBV4-2
abundance: -
d_gene: TRBD1
j_gene: TRBJ2-5
CDR3nt: TGTGCCAGCAGCCAAGATGTAAGACAGGGGCGGGAGACCCAGTACTTC
CDR3aa: CASSQDVRQGRETQYF

v_gene: TRBV30
abundance: -
d_gene: TRBD1
j_gene: TRBJ2-1
CDR3nt: TGTGCCCTACCCCCCGGGACAGGGGCAAAGACTACCGTCTTC
CDR3aa: CALPPGTGAKTTVF

v_gene: TRBV7-2
abundance: -
d_gene: TRBD1
j_gene: TRBJ2-7
CDR3nt: TGTGCCAGCAGCTTAGAAGGGGGCACCTACGAGCAGTACTTC
CDR3aa: CASSLEGGTYEQYF

v_gene: TRBV5-4
abundance: -
d_gene: -
j_gene: TRBJ1-5
CDR3nt: TGTGCCAGCAGCTTGGACACAAATCAGCCCCAGCATTTT
CDR3aa: CASSLDTNQPQHF

v_gene: TRBV10-2
abundance: -
d_gene: -
j_gene: TRBJ2-4
CDR3nt: TGCGCCAGCAGTGTGGGATTAGCCAAAAACATTCAGTACTTC
CDR3aa: CASSVGLAKNIQYF

v_gene: TRBV4-2
abundance: -
d_gene: -
j_gene: TRBJ2-7
CDR3nt: TGTGCCAGCAGCTCCCGGGACTCCTCCTCCTACGAGCAGTACTTC
CDR3aa: CASSSRDSSSYEQYF

v_gene: TRBV4-1
abundance: -
d_gene: -
j_gene: TRBJ1-1
CDR3nt: TGCGCCAGCAGCCAACACGTGAACACTGAAGCTTTCTTT
CDR3aa: CASSQHVNTEAFF

v_gene: TRBV12-3/TRBV12-4
abundance: -
d_gene: -
j_gene: TRBJ1-5
CDR3nt: TGTGCCAGCAGTTTTAATAGCAATCAGCCCCAGCATTTT
CDR3aa: CASSFNSNQPQHF

v_gene: TRBV6-5
abundance: -
d_gene: -
j_gene: TRBJ1-2
CDR3nt: TGTGCCAGCAGCCAAAGTCGGACAGCCTATGGCTACACCTTC
CDR3aa: CASSQSRTAYGYTF

v_gene: TRBV12-3/TRBV12-4
abundance: -
d_gene: -
j_gene: TRBJ2-5
CDR3nt: TGTGCCAGCAGTTTCGGCTTATGGGAGACCCAGTACTTC
CDR3aa: CASSFGLWETQYF

v_gene: TRBV10-2
abundance: few
d_gene: -
j_gene: TRBJ2-2
CDR3nt: TGCGCCAGCAGTGACTCCGACACCGGGGAGCTGTTTTTT
CDR3aa: CASSDSDTGELFF

v_gene: TRBV3-1/TRBV3-2
abundance: -
d_gene: -
j_gene: TRBJ2-7
CDR3nt: TGTGCCAGCAGCCAAATAACAGCAAGCTCCTACGAGCAGTACTTC
CDR3aa: CASSQITASSYEQYF

v_gene: TRBV7-9
abundance: once
d_gene: TRBD2
j_gene: TRBJ2-7
CDR3nt: TGTGCCAGCAGCTTAGGAGTAAGGGCTAGCGGGAGGGCCCACGAGCAGTACTTC
CDR3aa: CASSLGVRASGRAHEQYF

v_gene: TRBV28
abundance: few
d_gene: -
j_gene: TRBJ1-5
CDR3nt: TGTGCCAGCATCGAGGGGGGCAATCAGCCCCAGCATTTT
CDR3aa: CASIEGGNQPQHF

v_gene: TRBV11-2
abundance: -
d_gene: -
j_gene: TRBJ1-3
CDR3nt: TGTGCCAGCAGCTACCGCAGGGGCGCTGGAAACACCATATATTTT
CDR3aa: CASSYRRGAGNTIYF

v_gene: TRBV7-2
abundance: -
d_gene: -
j_gene: TRBJ2-5
CDR3nt: TGTGCCAGCAGCACAGGGAGGGTTTCCCAAGAGACCCAGTACTTC
CDR3aa: CASSTGRVSQETQYF

v_gene: TRBV7-2
abundance: -
d_gene: -
j_gene: TRBJ1-1
CDR3nt: TGTGCCAGCAGCTTAGGGGGGGTGGCTTTGAACACTGAAGCTTTCTTT
CDR3aa: CASSLGGVALNTEAFF

v_gene: TRBV27
abundance: -
d_gene: TRBD2
j_gene: TRBJ2-1
CDR3nt: TGTGCCAGCAGTTTAGGTCTAGGACTAGCGGGAGGACCGACCTCCTACAATGAGCAGTTCTTC
CDR3aa: CASSLGLGLAGGPTSYNEQFF

v_gene: TRBV7-9
abundance: -
d_gene: -
j_gene: TRBJ2-7
CDR3nt: TGTGCCAGCAGCTTAGAGGGGGTCTACGAGCAGTACTTC
CDR3aa: CASSLEGVYEQYF

v_gene: TRBV19
abundance: -
d_gene: TRBD1
j_gene: TRBJ1-6
CDR3nt: TGTGCCAGTAGTACAACAGGGGATAATTCACCCCTCCACTTT
CDR3aa: CASSTTGDNSPLHF

v_gene: TRBV10-1
abundance: -
d_gene: TRBD2
j_gene: TRBJ2-1
CDR3nt: TGCGCCAGCCGACCGGCGGGGGATGGTGAGCAGTTCTTC
CDR3aa: CASRPAGDGEQFF

v_gene: TRBV7-9
abundance: -
d_gene: -
j_gene: TRBJ1-5
CDR3nt: TGTGCCAGCAGCTTATGGGGTGGGGAGGGCAATCAGCCCCAGCATTTT
CDR3aa: CASSLWGGEGNQPQHF